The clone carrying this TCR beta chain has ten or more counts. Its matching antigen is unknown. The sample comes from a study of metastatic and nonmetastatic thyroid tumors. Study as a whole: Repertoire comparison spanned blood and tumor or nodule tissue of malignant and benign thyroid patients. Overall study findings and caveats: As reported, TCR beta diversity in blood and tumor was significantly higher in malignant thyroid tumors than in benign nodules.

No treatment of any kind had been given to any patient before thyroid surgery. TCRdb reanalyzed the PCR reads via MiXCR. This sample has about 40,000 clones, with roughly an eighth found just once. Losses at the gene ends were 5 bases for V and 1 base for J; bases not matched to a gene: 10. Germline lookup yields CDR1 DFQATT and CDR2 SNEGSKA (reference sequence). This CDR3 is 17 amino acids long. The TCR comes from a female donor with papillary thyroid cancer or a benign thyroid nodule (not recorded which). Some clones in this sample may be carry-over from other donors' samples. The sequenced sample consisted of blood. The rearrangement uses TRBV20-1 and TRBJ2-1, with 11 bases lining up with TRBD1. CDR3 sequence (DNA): TGCAGTGCTTCCGGGACAGGGGGTTATGTTTCCTACAATGAGCAGTTCTTC. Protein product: CSASGTGGYVSYNEQFF.